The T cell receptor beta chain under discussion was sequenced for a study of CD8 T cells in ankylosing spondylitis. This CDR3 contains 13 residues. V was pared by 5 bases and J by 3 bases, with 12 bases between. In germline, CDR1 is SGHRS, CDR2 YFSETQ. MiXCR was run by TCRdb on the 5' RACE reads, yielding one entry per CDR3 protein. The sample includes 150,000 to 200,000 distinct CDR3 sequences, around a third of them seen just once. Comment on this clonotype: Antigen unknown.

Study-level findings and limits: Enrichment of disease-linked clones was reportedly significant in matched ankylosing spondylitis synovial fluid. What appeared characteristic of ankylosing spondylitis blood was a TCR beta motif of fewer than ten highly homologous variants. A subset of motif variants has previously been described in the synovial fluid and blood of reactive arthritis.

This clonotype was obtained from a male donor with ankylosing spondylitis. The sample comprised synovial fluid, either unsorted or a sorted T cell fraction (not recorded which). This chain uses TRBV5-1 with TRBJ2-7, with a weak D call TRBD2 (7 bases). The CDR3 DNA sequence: TGCGCCAGCAGGGGGGGGGGCCTCTACGAGCAGTACTTC. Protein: CASRGGGLYEQYF.